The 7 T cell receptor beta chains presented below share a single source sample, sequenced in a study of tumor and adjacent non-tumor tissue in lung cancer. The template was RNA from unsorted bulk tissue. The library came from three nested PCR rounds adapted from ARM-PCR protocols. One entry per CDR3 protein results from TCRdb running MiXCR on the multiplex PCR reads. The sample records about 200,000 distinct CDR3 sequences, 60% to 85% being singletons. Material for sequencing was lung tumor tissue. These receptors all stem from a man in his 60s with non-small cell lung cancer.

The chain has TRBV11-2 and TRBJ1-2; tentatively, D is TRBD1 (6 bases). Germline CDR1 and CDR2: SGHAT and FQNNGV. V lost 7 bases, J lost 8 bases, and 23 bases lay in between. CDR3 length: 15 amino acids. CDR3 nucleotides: TGTGCCAGCATCTCCATTGGGGGCGGAGTCTTCGGCTACACCTTC. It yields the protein CASISIGGGVFGYTF.

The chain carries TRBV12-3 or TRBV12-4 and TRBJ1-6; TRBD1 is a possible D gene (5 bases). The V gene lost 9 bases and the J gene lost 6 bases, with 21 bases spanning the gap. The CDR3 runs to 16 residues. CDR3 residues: CARTLSPGTVNSPLHF. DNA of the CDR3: TGTGCCAGGACTTTAAGTCCCGGGACGGTTAATTCACCCCTCCACTTT.

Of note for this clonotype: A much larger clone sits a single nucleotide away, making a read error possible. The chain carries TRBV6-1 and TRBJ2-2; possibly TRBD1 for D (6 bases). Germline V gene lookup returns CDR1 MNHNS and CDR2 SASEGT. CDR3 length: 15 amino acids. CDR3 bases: TGTGCCGGCAGTGCATTAGGGGGTGACACCGGGGAGCTGTTTTTT. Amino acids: CAGSALGGDTGELFF.

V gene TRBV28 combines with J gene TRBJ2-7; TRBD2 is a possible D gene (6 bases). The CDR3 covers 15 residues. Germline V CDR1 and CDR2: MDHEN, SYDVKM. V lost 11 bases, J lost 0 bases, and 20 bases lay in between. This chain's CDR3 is CAGISPGLSSYEQYF. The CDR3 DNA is TGTGCCGGCATATCCCCGGGACTGAGCTCCTACGAGCAGTACTTC.

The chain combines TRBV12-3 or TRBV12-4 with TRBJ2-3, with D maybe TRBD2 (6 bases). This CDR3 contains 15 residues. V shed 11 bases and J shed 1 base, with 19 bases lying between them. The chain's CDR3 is CACSLGGSGTDTQYF. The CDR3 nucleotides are TGTGCCTGTAGTTTAGGAGGGTCAGGCACAGATACGCAGTATTTT.

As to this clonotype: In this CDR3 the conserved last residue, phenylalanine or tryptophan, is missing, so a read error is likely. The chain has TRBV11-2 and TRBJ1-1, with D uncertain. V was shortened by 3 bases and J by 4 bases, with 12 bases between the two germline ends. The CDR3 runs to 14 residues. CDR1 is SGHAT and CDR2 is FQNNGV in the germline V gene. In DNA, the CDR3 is TGTGCCAGCAGCTTGGTCGGGAGGTGCACTGAAGCTTTCTTA. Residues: CASSLVGRCTEAFL.

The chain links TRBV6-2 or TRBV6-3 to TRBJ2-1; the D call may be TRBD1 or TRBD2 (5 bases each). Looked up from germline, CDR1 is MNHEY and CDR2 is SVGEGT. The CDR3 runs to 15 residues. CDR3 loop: CSISRATGTLNEQFF. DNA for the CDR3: TGTTCCATCAGTCGGGCGACCGGGACGCTCAATGAGCAGTTCTTC.